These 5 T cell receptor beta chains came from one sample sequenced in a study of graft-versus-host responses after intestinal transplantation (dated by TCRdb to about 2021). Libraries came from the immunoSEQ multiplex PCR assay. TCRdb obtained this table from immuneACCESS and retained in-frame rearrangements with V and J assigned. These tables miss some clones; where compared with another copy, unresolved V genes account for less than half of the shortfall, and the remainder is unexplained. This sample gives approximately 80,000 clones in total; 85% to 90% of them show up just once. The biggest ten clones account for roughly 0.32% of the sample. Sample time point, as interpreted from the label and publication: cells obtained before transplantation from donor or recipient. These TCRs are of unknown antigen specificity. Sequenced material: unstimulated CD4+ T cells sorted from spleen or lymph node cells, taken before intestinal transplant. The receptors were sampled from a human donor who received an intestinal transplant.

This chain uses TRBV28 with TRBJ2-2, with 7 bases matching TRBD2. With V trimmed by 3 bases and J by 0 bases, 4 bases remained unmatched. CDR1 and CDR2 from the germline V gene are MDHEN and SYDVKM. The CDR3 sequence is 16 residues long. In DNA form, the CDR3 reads TGTGCCAGCAGTTTTTGGGGGGGGACGAACACCGGGGAGCTGTTTTTT. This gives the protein CASSFWGGTNTGELFF. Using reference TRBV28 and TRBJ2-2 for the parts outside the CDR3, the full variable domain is DVKVTQSSRYLVKRTGEKVFLECVQDMDHENMFWYRQDPGLGLRLIYFSYDVKMKEKGDIPEGYSVSREKKERFSLILESASTNQTSMYLCASSFWGGTNTGELFFGEGSRLTVL.

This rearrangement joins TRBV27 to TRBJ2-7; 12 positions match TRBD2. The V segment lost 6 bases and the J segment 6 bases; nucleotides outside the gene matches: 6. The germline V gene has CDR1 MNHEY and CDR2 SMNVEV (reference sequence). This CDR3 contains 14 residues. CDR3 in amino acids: CASRATSGSFEQYF. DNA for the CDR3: TGTGCCAGCAGGGCGACTAGCGGGAGCTTCGAGCAGTACTTC.

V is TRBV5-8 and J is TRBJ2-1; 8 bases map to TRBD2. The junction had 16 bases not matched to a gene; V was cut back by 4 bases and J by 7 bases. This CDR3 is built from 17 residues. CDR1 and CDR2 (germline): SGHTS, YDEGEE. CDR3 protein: CASSLLPPGLVVNEQFF. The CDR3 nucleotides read TGTGCCAGCAGCCTTTTACCGCCGGGACTAGTCGTAAATGAGCAGTTCTTC.

CDR3 amino acids: CASSLVAGPLAYEQYF. The DNA for the CDR3 is TGTGCCAGCAGCTTGGTCGCAGGCCCCTTGGCCTACGAGCAGTACTTC. V is TRBV5-5 and J is TRBJ2-7; D unclear. Trimming cost V 0 bases and J 2 bases, with 15 bases left between them. There are 16 residues in the CDR3. Germline assignment: CDR1 SGHKS and CDR2 YYEKEE (reference sequence).

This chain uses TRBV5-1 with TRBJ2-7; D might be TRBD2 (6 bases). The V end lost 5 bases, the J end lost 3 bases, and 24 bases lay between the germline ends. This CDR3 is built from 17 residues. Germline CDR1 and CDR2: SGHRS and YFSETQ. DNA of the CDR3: TGCGCCAGCAGATTGAATCCGGGACTCGGCCGCTACTACGAGCAGTACTTC. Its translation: CASRLNPGLGRYYEQYF.